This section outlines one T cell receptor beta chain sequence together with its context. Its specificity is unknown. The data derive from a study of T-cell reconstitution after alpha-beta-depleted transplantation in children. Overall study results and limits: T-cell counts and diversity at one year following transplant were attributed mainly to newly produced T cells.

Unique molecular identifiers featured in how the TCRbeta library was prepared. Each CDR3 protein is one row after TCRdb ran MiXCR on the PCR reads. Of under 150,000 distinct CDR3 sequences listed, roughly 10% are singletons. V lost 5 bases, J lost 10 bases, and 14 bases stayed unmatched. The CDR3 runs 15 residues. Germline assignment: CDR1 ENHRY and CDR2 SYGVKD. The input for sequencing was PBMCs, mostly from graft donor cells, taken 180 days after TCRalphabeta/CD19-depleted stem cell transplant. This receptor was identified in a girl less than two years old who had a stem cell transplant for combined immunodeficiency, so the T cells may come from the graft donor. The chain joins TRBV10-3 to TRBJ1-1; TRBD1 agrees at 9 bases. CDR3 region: CAISPGQGASDAAFF. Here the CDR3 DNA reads TGTGCCATCAGTCCGGGACAGGGAGCCAGTGATGCAGCTTTCTTT.